A selection of T cell receptor beta chains follows, all from one sample in a study of blood T cell repertoires in COVID-19. Here immunoSEQ multiplex PCR was the method, and the copy in TCRdb shows in-frame clones only, minus some. Of approximately 150,000 clones in the sample, around 80% were seen once. The specimen sequenced was peripheral blood. The receptor source for this set is a man aged 55-75 years with active or convalescent COVID-19. CDR3s include the opening cysteine and the closing phenylalanine or tryptophan. A D gene is named only where the DNA matches it firmly. Clone size is stated in some rows and not others, as once, few, many or a class when expanded.

size | J | D | V | CDR3 | DNA
- | TRBJ2-1 | TRBD2 | TRBV6-2/TRBV6-3 | CASSYPTSGRAQYNEQFF | TGTGCCAGCAGTTACCCGACTAGCGGGAGGGCCCAATACAATGAGCAGTTCTTC
- | TRBJ1-3 | - | TRBV6-5 | CASTSTGTGNTIYF | TGTGCCAGCACCTCCACAGGGACTGGAAACACCATATATTTT
- | TRBJ1-1 | - | TRBV6-5 | CASSYSRSGGTEAFF | TGTGCCAGCAGTTACTCGAGGTCCGGGGGCACTGAAGCTTTCTTT
- | TRBJ1-1 | - | TRBV19 | CASMGLLGGSEAFF | TGTGCCAGTATGGGCCTGTTAGGAGGCTCTGAAGCTTTCTTT
- | TRBJ1-1 | - | TRBV5-1 | CASSLDRETEAFF | TGCGCCAGCAGCTTGGACAGGGAGACTGAAGCTTTCTTT
- | TRBJ1-2 | - | TRBV30 | CAWTGAVSYGYTF | TGTGCCTGGACAGGGGCGGTCAGCTATGGCTACACCTTC
- | TRBJ1-1 | - | TRBV6-5 | CASSYLRVTEAFF | TGTGCCAGCAGTTATCTCCGGGTTACTGAAGCTTTCTTT
few | TRBJ2-3 | TRBD2 | TRBV18 | CASSRSGGFTDTQYF | TGTGCCAGCTCACGTAGCGGGGGGTTCACAGATACGCAGTATTTT
- | TRBJ2-1 | TRBD2 | TRBV7-8 | CASTPGLAMIERGNEQFF | TGTGCCAGCACTCCGGGACTAGCGATGATTGAACGAGGCAATGAGCAGTTCTTC
few | TRBJ2-1 | TRBD1 | TRBV24-1 | CATSDLPDRGNEQFF | TGTGCCACCAGTGACCTACCGGACAGGGGGAATGAGCAGTTCTTC
few | TRBJ1-2 | - | TRBV20-1 | CSAREGPRHTF | TGCAGTGCTAGAGAGGGGCCGCGCCACACCTTC
- | TRBJ2-3 | - | TRBV30 | CAWSVLQGSTDTQYF | TGTGCCTGGAGTGTACTTCAGGGCAGCACAGATACGCAGTATTTT
- | TRBJ2-2 | - | TRBV18 | CASSPRTGELFF | TGTGCCAGCTCTCCGAGGACCGGGGAGCTGTTTTTT
- | TRBJ2-2 | TRBD2 | TRBV19 | CASKTGGHTGELFF | TGTGCCAGTAAGACGGGGGGTCACACCGGGGAGCTGTTTTTT
- | TRBJ1-1 | - | TRBV5-1 | CASSQYGVEAFF | TGCGCCAGCAGCCAATACGGGGTTGAAGCTTTCTTT
- | TRBJ1-3 | - | TRBV19 | CASSMRGSHTTDSGNTIYF | TGTGCCAGTAGTATGCGAGGGTCCCATACAACAGACTCTGGAAACACCATATATTTT
few | TRBJ2-1 | TRBD2 | TRBV9 | CASSTAGGPREQFF | TGTGCCAGCTCGACCGCGGGAGGGCCTCGTGAGCAGTTCTTC
- | TRBJ2-5 | TRBD2 | TRBV11-3 | CASSLGGAGGIETQYF | TGTGCCAGCAGCCTAGGAGGGGCGGGAGGGATAGAGACCCAGTACTTC
- | TRBJ1-6 | - | TRBV4-3 | CASSPSSAGGSYNSPLHF | TGCGCCAGCAGCCCGAGCTCGGCCGGAGGCTCCTATAATTCACCCCTCCACTTT
- | TRBJ1-2 | - | TRBV7-2 | CASSLKPNYGYTF | TGTGCCAGCAGCCTAAAGCCGAACTATGGCTACACCTTC
- | TRBJ1-3 | TRBD1 | TRBV4-1 | CASSQNRGGNTIYF | TGCGCCAGCAGCCAAAACAGGGGAGGTAACACCATATATTTT
- | TRBJ2-3 | TRBD2 | TRBV6-6 | CASSTLTSGTDTQYF | TGTGCCAGCAGTACCTTGACTAGCGGGACAGATACGCAGTATTTT
few | TRBJ1-1 | - | TRBV7-2 | CASSLATAGAAFF | TGTGCCAGCAGCTTAGCCACAGCCGGCGCAGCTTTCTTT
- | TRBJ2-4 | TRBD2 | TRBV2 | CASSDRTSGENIQYF | TGTGCCAGCAGTGACAGGACTAGCGGGGAAAACATTCAGTACTTC
- | TRBJ1-1 | - | TRBV7-2 | CASSLAVLGDAFF | TGTGCCAGCAGCTTAGCGGTATTAGGGGATGCTTTCTTT
- | TRBJ1-2 | - | TRBV11-3 | CASSLGRAAGAPKYGYTF | TGTGCCAGCAGCTTGGGGCGCGCGGCAGGGGCGCCGAAGTATGGCTACACCTTC
- | TRBJ1-1 | - | TRBV9 | CASSVDAVGTQAGTEAFF | TGTGCCAGCAGCGTAGACGCGGTTGGTACGCAGGCGGGGACTGAAGCTTTCTTT
- | TRBJ1-2 | - | TRBV15 | CATSREGTGDYGYTF | TGTGCCACCAGCAGAGAAGGAACCGGGGACTATGGCTACACCTTC
- | TRBJ1-1 | TRBD1 | TRBV2 | CASSLGTGDGSEAFF | TGTGCCAGCAGTTTGGGGACAGGGGATGGCTCTGAAGCTTTCTTT
- | TRBJ1-3 | - | TRBV21-1 | CASSKGGAGNTIYF | TGTGCCAGCAGCAAAGGGGGGGCTGGAAACACCATATATTTT
- | TRBJ2-1 | TRBD1 | TRBV27 | CASRIHRGLGNNEQFF | TGTGCCAGCAGAATCCACAGGGGGCTCGGCAACAATGAGCAGTTCTTC
- | TRBJ2-2 | - | TRBV19 | CASSPEQGYLTGELFF | TGTGCCAGTAGTCCGGAACAGGGATACCTGACCGGGGAGCTGTTTTTT
few | TRBJ2-3 | TRBD2 | TRBV5-1 | CASSPTSGITDTQYF | TGCGCCAGCAGCCCGACTAGCGGGATCACAGATACGCAGTATTTT
- | TRBJ1-1 | - | TRBV7-2 | CASSLVLTEAFF | TGTGCCAGCAGCTTAGTCCTTACTGAAGCTTTCTTT
- | TRBJ2-3 | - | TRBV27 | CASRGAPDTQYF | TGTGCCAGTCGGGGGGCTCCAGATACGCAGTATTTT
few | TRBJ2-3 | - | TRBV27 | CASSLAEADTQYF | TGTGCCAGCAGTTTAGCGGAGGCAGATACGCAGTATTTT
- | TRBJ2-4 | - | TRBV7-8 | CASSLGRSDIQYF | TGTGCCAGCAGCTTAGGAAGGAGTGACATTCAGTACTTC
- | TRBJ2-3 | TRBD2 | TRBV9 | CASSRGLAGVASTDTQYF | TGTGCCAGCAGCCGGGGACTAGCGGGAGTGGCTAGCACAGATACGCAGTATTTT
- | TRBJ1-6 | TRBD1 | TRBV11-3 | CASSHRGLSYNSPLHF | TGTGCCAGCAGTCACAGGGGATTATCCTATAATTCACCCCTCCACTTT
- | TRBJ1-2 | - | TRBV12-3/TRBV12-4 | CASSLREREGYTF | TGTGCCAGCAGTTTGAGGGAAAGGGAAGGCTACACCTTC
- | TRBJ2-3 | - | TRBV4-3 | CASSQGRGIRFTDTQYF | TGCGCCAGCAGCCAAGGCCGGGGGATACGTTTCACAGATACGCAGTATTTT
- | TRBJ1-1 | - | TRBV7-2 | CASSPQQVTDTEAFF | TGTGCCAGCAGCCCGCAACAGGTCACGGACACTGAAGCTTTCTTT
- | TRBJ2-1 | - | TRBV5-1 | CASSQSGLNEQFF | TGCGCCAGCAGTCAGTCAGGACTCAATGAGCAGTTCTTC
- | TRBJ1-5 | - | TRBV28 | CASSPRRGGRSNQPQHF | TGTGCCAGCAGTCCCCGAAGGGGAGGTAGGAGCAATCAGCCCCAGCATTTT
- | TRBJ2-2 | TRBD2 | TRBV11-3 | CASSLDMASGITGELFF | TGTGCCAGCAGCTTAGATATGGCTAGCGGGATAACCGGGGAGCTGTTTTTT
- | TRBJ2-7 | TRBD2 | TRBV11-2 | CASTQTSGPYEQYF | TGTGCCAGCACGCAGACTAGCGGGCCCTACGAGCAGTACTTC
- | TRBJ2-2 | TRBD1 | TRBV7-2 | CASSLRRAGGTRNTGELFF | TGTGCCAGCAGCTTACGGCGGGCAGGGGGAACCCGGAACACCGGGGAGCTGTTTTTT
- | TRBJ1-6 | TRBD1 | TRBV9 | CASSVSRNEAGGNSPLHF | TGTGCCAGCAGCGTGAGCCGAAATGAGGCAGGGGGAAATTCACCCCTCCACTTT
- | TRBJ2-3 | - | TRBV6-5 | CASSYAWASDTQYF | TGTGCCAGCAGTTACGCGTGGGCTTCAGATACGCAGTATTTT
- | TRBJ2-6 | TRBD1 | TRBV3-1/TRBV3-2 | CASSRRTGVGANVLTF | TGTGCCAGCAGCCGAAGAACAGGGGTGGGGGCCAACGTCCTGACTTTC
- | TRBJ2-1 | - | TRBV6-2/TRBV6-3 | CASSYSISGGYYNEQFF | TGTGCCAGCAGTTACTCGATCTCCGGCGGATACTACAATGAGCAGTTCTTC
- | TRBJ2-1 | TRBD2 | TRBV7-8 | CASSHGLAGAGEQFF | TGTGCCAGCAGCCATGGACTAGCGGGAGCCGGTGAGCAGTTCTTC
- | TRBJ1-2 | - | TRBV14 | CASSPRRQPYGYTF | TGTGCCAGCAGCCCGAGAAGACAGCCCTATGGCTACACCTTC
- | TRBJ2-3 | - | TRBV18 | CASSPSHSTDTQYF | TGTGCCAGCTCACCATCCCATAGCACAGATACGCAGTATTTT
- | TRBJ2-2 | TRBD1 | TRBV13 | CASSSDRENTGELFF | TGTGCCAGCAGCTCAGACAGGGAGAACACCGGGGAGCTGTTTTTT
- | TRBJ1-4 | - | TRBV7-9 | CASSLGEASEEKLFF | TGTGCCAGCAGCTTAGGAGAGGCCTCGGAGGAAAAACTGTTTTTT
- | TRBJ1-1 | - | TRBV25-1 | CASRKGQGLNTEAFF | TGTGCCAGCAGGAAGGGGCAGGGGTTGAACACTGAAGCTTTCTTT
- | TRBJ2-1 | TRBD2 | TRBV10-1 | CASSDTSGTPYNEQFF | TGCGCCAGCAGTGATACTAGCGGGACCCCCTACAATGAGCAGTTCTTC
- | TRBJ2-7 | - | TRBV19 | CASSIAQGKYEQYF | TGTGCCAGTAGTATAGCTCAGGGGAAGTACGAGCAGTACTTC
- | TRBJ2-5 | - | TRBV2 | CASSERRSGDKETQYF | TGTGCCAGCAGTGAAAGGAGGAGCGGGGACAAAGAGACCCAGTACTTC